Only a few counts were recorded for the clone carrying this T cell receptor (beta chain). The antigen remains undetermined. This entry belongs to a study of cytomegalovirus exposure and HLA in healthy donors. Study observations and caveats: A later analysis linked a missense DCLRE1C variant to TCR beta V- and J-gene trimming.

CDR1 GTSNPN and CDR2 SVGIG come from the germline V gene (reference sequence). The CDR3 length is 14 residues. The germline V and J ends were trimmed by 1 base and 1 base, with 5 bases remaining between them. PCR involved 60 Vbeta and 13 Jbeta primers. Generated by immunoSEQ multiplex PCR, the TCRdb table keeps only in-frame clones and is missing some. This sample has some 200,000 clones, with 81% found just once. The sequenced sample consisted of PBMCs. The gene calls are TRBV30 and TRBJ1-6, with D maybe TRBD1 (5 bases). This receptor was obtained from a man aged 45-65 years in good health and CMV-seronegative. The CDR3 protein is CAWSGQSYNSPLHF. The CDR3 nucleotides read TGTGCCTGGAGTGGACAGTCCTATAATTCACCCCTCCACTTT.